This T cell receptor beta chain was sequenced in a study of T cell repertoires in cytomegalovirus infection. Study overall: Newly reported HLA-C-restricted and thoroughly characterized HLA-B-restricted CMV epitopes were employed. CMV infection and matching HLA type were both indicated by public TCR beta signatures.

This clonotype was observed a few times. The target antigen is unknown. General study findings and limits: The response measured ex vivo was dominated by TCR beta clonotypes (HLA-C-restricted and CMV-specific). Totalled public TCR beta family frequency picked out people who carried CMV plus the relevant HLA.

This CDR3 region has 16 residues. V was pared by 5 bases and J by 1 base, with 10 bases of the junction left unmatched. Using its own MiXCR run on the reads, TCRdb lists one record per CDR3 protein. The table lists 750,000 to 900,000 distinct CDR3 sequences, under 35% of them singletons. V usage is TRBV12-3 or TRBV12-4 and J usage is TRBJ1-1; 7 bases align to TRBD1. The sequence was collected from a human donor in good health (CMV status not recorded). Some clones in this sample may be carry-over from other donors' samples. The sample here was cultured CD8+ T cells from PBMCs, taken from culture after CMV antigen stimulation. CDR3 DNA sequence: TGTGCCAGCAGTGTCGATACAGGGGCGGAGAACACTGAAGCTTTCTTT. This translates into CASSVDTGAENTEAFF.